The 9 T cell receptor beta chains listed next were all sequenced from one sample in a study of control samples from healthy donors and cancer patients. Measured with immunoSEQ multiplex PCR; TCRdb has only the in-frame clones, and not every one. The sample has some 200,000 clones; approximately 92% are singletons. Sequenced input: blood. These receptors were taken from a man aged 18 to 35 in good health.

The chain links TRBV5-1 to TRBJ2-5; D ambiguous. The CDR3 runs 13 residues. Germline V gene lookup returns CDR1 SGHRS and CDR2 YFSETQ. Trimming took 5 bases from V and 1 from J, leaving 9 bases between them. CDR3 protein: CASSKGPQETQYF. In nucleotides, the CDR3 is TGCGCCAGCAGTAAGGGCCCCCAAGAGACCCAGTACTTC.

The CDR3 coding sequence is TGCGCCAGCAGCTCCCGGACAACCGACTCCTACAATGAGCAGTTCTTC. As protein: CASSSRTTDSYNEQFF. The chain uses TRBV5-1 and TRBJ2-1, with D possibly matching TRBD1 (5 bases). V lost 3 bases, J lost 0 bases, and 13 bases lay in between. The CDR3 loop spans 16 amino acids. Germline-derived CDR1 and CDR2 are SGHRS and YFSETQ.

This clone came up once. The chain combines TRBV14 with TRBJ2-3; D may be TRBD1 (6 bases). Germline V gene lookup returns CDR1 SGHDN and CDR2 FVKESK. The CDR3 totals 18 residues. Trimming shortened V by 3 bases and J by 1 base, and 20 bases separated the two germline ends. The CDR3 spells CASSQHRAAVAGTDTQYF. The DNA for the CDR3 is TGTGCCAGCAGCCAGCACAGGGCGGCCGTCGCGGGCACAGATACGCAGTATTTT.

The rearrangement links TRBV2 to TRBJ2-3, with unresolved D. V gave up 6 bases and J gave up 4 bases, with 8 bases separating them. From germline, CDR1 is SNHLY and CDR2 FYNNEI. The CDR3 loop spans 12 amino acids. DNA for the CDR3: TGTGCCAGCAGAACCTTCCCAGATACGCAGTATTTT. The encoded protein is CASRTFPDTQYF.

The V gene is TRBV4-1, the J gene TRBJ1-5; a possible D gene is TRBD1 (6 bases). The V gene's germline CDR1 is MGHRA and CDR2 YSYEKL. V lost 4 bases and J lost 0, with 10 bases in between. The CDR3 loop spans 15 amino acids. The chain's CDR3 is CASSLRDISNQPQHF. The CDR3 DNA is TGCGCCAGCAGCCTAAGGGACATTAGCAATCAGCCCCAGCATTTT.

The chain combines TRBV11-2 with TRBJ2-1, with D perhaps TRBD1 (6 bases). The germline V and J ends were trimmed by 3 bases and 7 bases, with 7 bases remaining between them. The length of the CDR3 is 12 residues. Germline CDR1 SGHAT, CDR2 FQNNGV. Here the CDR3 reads CASSFRGNEQFF. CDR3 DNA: TGTGCCAGCAGCTTTAGGGGGAATGAGCAGTTCTTC.

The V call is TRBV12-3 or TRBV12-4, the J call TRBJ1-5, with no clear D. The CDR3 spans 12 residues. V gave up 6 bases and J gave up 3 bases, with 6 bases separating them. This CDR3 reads CASRAANQPQHF. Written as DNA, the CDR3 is TGTGCCAGCAGGGCGGCCAATCAGCCCCAGCATTTT.

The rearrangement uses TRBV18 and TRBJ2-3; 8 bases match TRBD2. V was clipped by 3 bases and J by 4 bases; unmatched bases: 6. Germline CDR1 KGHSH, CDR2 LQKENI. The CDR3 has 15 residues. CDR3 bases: TGTGCCAGCTCACCTGGAGCGGGGGAGGCAGATACGCAGTATTTT. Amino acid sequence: CASSPGAGEADTQYF.

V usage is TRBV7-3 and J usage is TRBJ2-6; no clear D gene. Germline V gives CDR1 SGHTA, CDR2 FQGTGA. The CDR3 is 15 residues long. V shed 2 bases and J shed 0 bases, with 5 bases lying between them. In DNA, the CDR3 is TGTGCCAGCAGCTTACCCCTCTCTGGGGCCAACGTCCTGACTTTC. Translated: CASSLPLSGANVLTF.